A single sample gave rise to the 21 T cell receptor beta chains below, sequenced in a study of blood T cell repertoires in COVID-19. The repertoire was sequenced with immunoSEQ multiplex PCR; TCRdb's copy has only in-frame clones and lacks some. The data hold some 500,000 clones, with around 89% observed a single time. The sample was PBMCs or T cells enriched from blood (not recorded which). These receptors all come from a woman in her forties who had recovered from COVID-19.

This chain uses TRBV11-2 with TRBJ2-3; 10 bases align to TRBD2. The germline V gene encodes CDR1 SGHAT and CDR2 FQNNGV. V trimming: 5 bases; J trimming: 4 bases; junction bases outside the gene matches: 15. The CDR3 sequence is 18 residues long. In DNA, the CDR3 is TGTGCCAGCAGCCCCGATGCGGCTAGCGGGAGACGAGCAGATACGCAGTATTTT. Translated: CASSPDAASGRRADTQYF. Full variable domain (remainder filled in from reference TRBV11-2 and TRBJ2-3): EAGVAQSPRYKIIEKRQSVAFWCNPISGHATLYWYQQILGQGPKLLIQFQNNGVVDDSQLPKDRFSAERLKGVDSTLKIQPAKLEDSAVYLCASSPDAASGRRADTQYFGPGTRLTVL.

This chain joins TRBV18 and TRBJ2-1; 8 bases are shared with TRBD2. The CDR3 totals 18 residues. V lost 3 bases and J lost 5; bases outside the gene matches: 15. Germline V gives CDR1 KGHSH, CDR2 LQKENI. CDR3 in amino acids: CASSPDLNPGGRNNEQFF. CDR3 coding DNA: TGTGCCAGCTCACCGGACCTAAACCCGGGCGGGAGGAACAATGAGCAGTTCTTC.

This clone has more than one count but fewer than ten. V usage is TRBV27 and J usage is TRBJ2-3; D might be TRBD1 (6 bases). Germline CDR1 and CDR2: MNHEY and SMNVEV (reference sequence). The ends were cut back, 3 bases at V and 0 bases at J, with 7 bases in the middle. CDR3 length equals 14 residues. Written as DNA, the CDR3 is TGTGCCAGCAGTTTTGGACAGAGCACAGATACGCAGTATTTT. Translation gives CASSFGQSTDTQYF.

The rearrangement uses TRBV27 and TRBJ1-2, with 9 bases that match TRBD1. V lost 2 bases to trimming and J lost 5 bases; unmatched junction nucleotides: 6. The CDR3 runs 15 residues. Germline lookup yields CDR1 MNHEY and CDR2 SMNVEV (reference sequence). CDR3 DNA: TGTGCCAGCAGTTTAGGGACAGGGCAAGTATATGGCTACACCTTC. Translation gives CASSLGTGQVYGYTF.

J is TRBJ1-2 and V is TRBV13; D possibly corresponds to TRBD1 (6 bases). The germline CDR1 and CDR2 sequences are PRHDT and FYEKMQ (reference sequence). The CDR3 totals 13 residues. Trimming left V 7 bases short and J 8 bases short, with 17 bases between. The CDR3, as DNA: TGTGCCAGCACCAGATGGGACAATGAAGGCTACACCTTC. It encodes CASTRWDNEGYTF.

The chain joins TRBV7-9 to TRBJ1-1; unclear D gene. The length of the CDR3 is 16 residues. CDR1 and CDR2 from the germline V gene are SEHNR and FQNEAQ (reference sequence). Trimming took 1 base from V and 0 from J, leaving 12 bases between them. CDR3 amino acids: CASSLVEGYMNTEAFF. The CDR3 DNA sequence: TGTGCCAGCAGCTTAGTGGAGGGATACATGAACACTGAAGCTTTCTTT.

The chain joins TRBV24-1 to TRBJ1-2, with D possibly matching TRBD1 (6 bases). The CDR3 loop spans 15 amino acids. The germline V and J ends were trimmed by 4 bases and 4 bases, with 15 bases remaining between them. Per germline, CDR1 KGHDR and CDR2 SFDVKD. The CDR3 is CATSEANRVGYGYTF. DNA for the CDR3: TGTGCCACCAGTGAAGCGAACAGGGTTGGCTATGGCTACACCTTC.

This sequence joins TRBV27 and TRBJ2-1; TRBD2 aligns across 10 bases. There are 15 residues in the CDR3. V lost 6 bases to trimming and J lost 6 bases; unmatched junction nucleotides: 8. Germline V gives CDR1 MNHEY, CDR2 SMNVEV (reference sequence). Written as DNA, the CDR3 is TGTGCCAGCAGCAGACCCGGGACTAGCGTCAATGAGCAGTTCTTC. Protein sequence: CASSRPGTSVNEQFF.

This clone was picked up a small number of times. J is TRBJ2-3 and V is TRBV7-6, with TRBD2 identical over 8 bases. Germline trimming cut 1 base from V and 4 bases from J; bases unmatched to any gene: 10. Germline V gives CDR1 SGHVS, CDR2 FNYEAQ. The CDR3 consists of 17 residues. This chain's CDR3 is CASSLGREGRLADTQYF. The DNA of the CDR3 is TGTGCCAGCAGCTTAGGTCGGGAGGGCCGTTTGGCAGATACGCAGTATTTT.

The rearrangement joins TRBV4-3 to TRBJ2-7, with D perhaps matching TRBD2 (7 bases). CDR1 and CDR2 from the germline V gene are LGHNA and YSLEER. Deletions cut 0 bases from V and 5 bases from J, with 14 bases between. The length of the CDR3 is 15 residues. The CDR3 bases are TGCGCCAGCAGCCAAGACGGGGGGCCGGGGGACGAGCAGTACTTC. Protein product: CASSQDGGPGDEQYF.

This clone was counted a few times. V gene TRBV30 combines with J gene TRBJ1-1; D possibly corresponds to TRBD1 (5 bases). V dropped 2 bases and J dropped 2 bases, with 9 bases sitting between them. CDR1 and CDR2 from the germline V gene are GTSNPN and SVGIG (reference sequence). There are 13 residues in the CDR3. The CDR3 reads CAWSSQVNTEAFF. CDR3 sequence (DNA): TGTGCCTGGAGTTCACAGGTCAACACTGAAGCTTTCTTT.

This clone was recorded only once. The chain carries TRBV11-3 and TRBJ1-4; the D gene is possibly TRBD1 (5 bases). The germline V and J ends were trimmed by 5 bases and 6 bases, with 16 bases remaining between them. Germline V gene data show CDR1 as SGHNT and CDR2 as YENEEA. The CDR3 has 15 residues. CDR3 protein: CASSLGLREDEKLFF. The CDR3 region has the DNA TGTGCCAGCAGCCTTGGACTCAGGGAGGATGAAAAACTGTTTTTT.

This clone occurred once. The chain couples TRBV10-2 to TRBJ2-3, with 7 bases that match TRBD2. The CDR3 is made up of 16 amino acids. Germline V gene sequence: CDR1 WSHSY, CDR2 SAAADI. V was clipped by 3 bases and J by 7 bases; unmatched bases: 13. This CDR3 is CASSDPPGSGGNTQYF. The CDR3 coding sequence is TGCGCCAGCAGTGACCCTCCGGGATCGGGGGGAAATACGCAGTATTTT.

V and J are TRBV6-4 and TRBJ2-3; no clear D. V was trimmed by 2 bases and J by 2 bases, leaving 5 bases between them. This CDR3 spans 13 amino acids. Germline assignment: CDR1 MRHNA and CDR2 SNTAGT. Written as DNA, the CDR3 is TGTGCCAGCAGTGACCAGGACACAGATACGCAGTATTTT. Protein sequence: CASSDQDTDTQYF.

The chain joins TRBV25-1 to TRBJ1-4; 8 bases are shared with TRBD1. V dropped 5 bases and J dropped 6; count of bases not matched to a gene: 8. The CDR3 sequence is 15 residues long. Looked up from germline, CDR1 is MGHDK and CDR2 is SYGVNS. The CDR3 here is CASSPGGTGYEKLFF. CDR3 in DNA: TGTGCCAGCAGTCCCGGCGGGACAGGATATGAAAAACTGTTTTTT. The whole variable domain, filled in from reference TRBV25-1 and TRBJ1-4, reads EADIYQTPRYLVIGTGKKITLECSQTMGHDKMYWYQQDPGMELHLIHYSYGVNSTEKGDLSSESTVSRIRTEHFPLTLESARPSHTSQYLCASSPGGTGYEKLFFGSGTQLSVL.

The chain carries TRBV3-1 (or the pseudogene TRBV3-2) and TRBJ2-7, with 12 bases identical to TRBD2. The CDR3 has 15 amino acids. V trimming: 3 bases; J trimming: 0 bases; junction bases outside the gene matches: 0. Germline-derived CDR1 and CDR2 are LGHDT and YNNKEL (reference sequence). CDR3 bases: TGTGCCAGCAGCCAGACTAGCGGGGGCTCCTACGAGCAGTACTTC. This gives the protein CASSQTSGGSYEQYF.

The chain joins TRBV19 to TRBJ1-2; TRBD1 might be the D (6 bases). Germline V gene lookup returns CDR1 LNHDA and CDR2 SQIVND (reference sequence). The V end lost 2 bases, the J end lost 6 bases, and 10 bases lay between the germline ends. The CDR3 runs to 13 residues. The CDR3 protein is CASSITQGNGYTF. The CDR3 DNA is TGTGCCAGTAGTATAACGCAGGGGAATGGCTACACCTTC.

This chain joins TRBV5-1 and TRBJ1-4, with 8 bases identical to TRBD1. The CDR3 is 16 amino acids. The germline V gene has CDR1 SGHRS and CDR2 YFSETQ. V was pared by 4 bases and J by 7 bases, with 12 bases of the junction left unmatched. The CDR3 here is CASSRGSQGALEKLFF. The DNA of the CDR3 is TGCGCCAGCAGCAGAGGATCGCAGGGGGCTCTTGAAAAACTGTTTTTT.

This chain links TRBV12-3 or TRBV12-4 with TRBJ2-7; D unresolved. V gave up 5 bases and J gave up 4 bases, with 9 bases separating them. The CDR3 is 12 amino acids. CDR3 in DNA: TGTGCCAGCAGTCAGGTCTTATACGAGCAGTACTTC. Translated, it gives CASSQVLYEQYF.

The V call is TRBV6-5, the J call TRBJ1-2, with D tentatively TRBD1 (5 bases). Trimming left V 4 bases short and J 4 bases short, with 10 bases between. Germline V gene data show CDR1 as MNHEY and CDR2 as SVGAGI. The CDR3 extends over 13 amino acids. The CDR3 reads CASSFRAGYGYTF. The CDR3 DNA reads as TGTGCCAGCAGTTTCAGGGCCGGCTATGGCTACACCTTC.

The chain links TRBV27 to TRBJ2-1, with a possible D match to TRBD2 (5 bases). The V and J ends lost 2 bases and 9 bases respectively, with 14 bases between them. Germline V gene lookup returns CDR1 MNHEY and CDR2 SMNVEV (reference sequence). The CDR3 runs to 14 residues. CDR3 loop: CASSLGRLRVEQFF. The CDR3 DNA reads as TGTGCCAGCAGTTTAGGGCGTTTGAGGGTTGAGCAGTTCTTC.